The text below deals with one TCR beta chain. The antigen remains unidentified. Both 60 Vbeta primers and 13 Jbeta primers went into the PCR. Clones were read by immunoSEQ multiplex PCR, and TCRdb kept only the in-frame ones, dropping some. The data contain about 78,000 clones, roughly 63% of them singletons. This entry comes from a study of cytomegalovirus exposure and HLA in healthy donors. Study-level results: Researchers counted some 150 TCR beta chains as cytomegalovirus-associated.

The V and J ends lost 5 bases and 4 bases, in that order; junction bases with no gene match: 9. Germline-derived CDR1 and CDR2 are ENHRY and SYGVKD. The CDR3 has 15 amino acids. These donors, healthy bone marrow donors, were studied. The rearrangement links TRBV10-3 to TRBJ2-7; 9 nucleotides agree with TRBD2. The origin of this receptor is a man under 40 in good health and CMV-seropositive. The sequenced sample consisted of PBMCs. The CDR3 region has the DNA TGTGCCATCAGTCGGGAGGGTAGCGGGAGTTACGAGCAGTACTTC. Its translation is CAISREGSGSYEQYF.